The entry below describes one T cell receptor (beta chain). Its antigen is not known. Germline lookup yields CDR1 SGHDT and CDR2 YYEEEE. Trimming took 0 bases from V and 9 from J, leaving 20 bases between them. The CDR3 is made up of 16 amino acids. The sample comes from a study of cytomegalovirus exposure and HLA in healthy donors. PCR primers comprised 60 Vbeta and 13 Jbeta primers. Libraries were prepared by immunoSEQ multiplex PCR; TCRdb keeps only in-frame clonotypes and omits some of them. The sample has under 200,000 clones; about four fifths are singletons. The study, taken as a whole, reports: Sequencing depth across donors, presence/absence analyses assumed, was roughly uniform. A later analysis showed HLA-associated TCR beta chains outstripping equally common others in clonal expansion. Earlier results showed most TCR beta V segments being productive about 87% or about 30% of the time.

Sequenced sample: PBMCs. The clonotype originates from a woman aged 50 to 65 in good health and CMV-seronegative. V usage is TRBV5-6 and J usage is TRBJ2-3; D possibly corresponds to TRBD1 (6 bases). The DNA of the CDR3 is TGTGCCAGCAGCTTGGGATTAAACAGGGTGGGCGACACGCAGTATTTT. It yields the protein CASSLGLNRVGDTQYF. The variable domain in full, completed from reference TRBV5-6 and TRBJ2-3, reads DAGVTQSPTHLIKTRGQQVTLRCSPKSGHDTVSWYQQALGQGPQFIFQYYEEEERQRGNFPDRFSGHQFPNYSSELNVNALLLGDSALYLCASSLGLNRVGDTQYFGPGTRLTVL.